Shown below are 6 T cell receptor beta chains from a single sample sequenced in a study of OX40 agonist ivuxolimab in advanced cancers. Here immunoSEQ multiplex PCR was the method, and the copy in TCRdb shows in-frame clones only, minus some. The data contain 68,000 or so clones, roughly 84% of them singletons. This specimen consisted of CD4+ or CD8+ T cells sorted from blood, obtained in a trial of the OX40 agonist ivuxolimab. Receptors were obtained from an adult with an advanced solid tumor such as melanoma, head and neck, liver or kidney cancer.

V is TRBV28 and J is TRBJ1-5; D not certain. Germline V CDR1 and CDR2: MDHEN, SYDVKM. Trimming took off 6 bases at V and 6 bases at J, with 18 bases between the two ends. The CDR3 contains 15 residues. This CDR3 is CASSARAWVGQPQHF. The CDR3 region has the DNA TGTGCCAGCAGCGCCCGGGCGTGGGTCGGTCAGCCCCAGCATTTT.

The rearrangement links TRBV10-3 to TRBJ1-1; the D is unclear. Germline CDR1 is ENHRY and CDR2 is SYGVKD. V dropped 10 bases and J dropped 4 bases, with 16 bases sitting between them. This CDR3 comprises 13 residues. The CDR3 is CATWPGRGTEAFF. The CDR3 nucleotides are TGTGCCACCTGGCCCGGCCGGGGCACTGAAGCTTTCTTT.

The chain uses TRBV9 and TRBJ2-5; D is perhaps TRBD1 (6 bases). CDR3 length equals 16 residues. Germline CDR1 SGDLS, CDR2 YYNGEE. V lost 0 bases to trimming and J lost 2 bases, with 14 bases between them. DNA for the CDR3: TGTGCCAGCAGCGTAGGGAACAGGGTACGGCAAGAGACCCAGTACTTC. This translates into CASSVGNRVRQETQYF.

The chain uses TRBV4-1 and TRBJ1-2; 10 bases fit TRBD1. V was clipped by 1 base and J by 2 bases; unmatched bases: 7. This CDR3 region has 17 residues. Germline CDR1 is MGHRA and CDR2 is YSYEKL. CDR3 region: CASSQVGQGVRNYGYTF. CDR3 sequence (DNA): TGCGCCAGCAGCCAAGTTGGACAGGGGGTCAGAAACTATGGCTACACCTTC.

This CDR3 reads CASSYRRGRYEQYF. The CDR3 DNA sequence: TGTGCCAGCAGTTACCGCAGGGGAAGGTACGAGCAGTACTTC. The rearrangement joins TRBV6-6 to TRBJ2-7; D possibly corresponds to TRBD1 (6 bases). The V and J ends lost 2 bases and 4 bases respectively, with 12 bases between them. Germline V gene sequence: CDR1 MNHNY, CDR2 SVGAGI (reference sequence). The CDR3 has 14 amino acids.

CDR3 residues: CASSSGTSGINEQFF. In DNA, the CDR3 is TGTGCCAGCAGCTCGGGGACTAGCGGGATAAATGAGCAGTTCTTC. V is TRBV5-4 and J is TRBJ2-1; 13 bases agree with TRBD2. The V segment lost 3 bases and the J segment 7 bases; nucleotides outside the gene matches: 4. Germline V lookup: CDR1 SGHNT, CDR2 YYREEE (reference sequence). The CDR3 runs to 15 residues. The full variable domain, with the rest looked up from reference TRBV5-4 and TRBJ2-1, is ETGVTQSPTHLIKTRGQQVTLRCSSQSGHNTVSWYQQALGQGPQFIFQYYREEENGRGNFPPRFSGLQFPNYSSELNVNALELDDSALYLCASSSGTSGINEQFFGPGTRLTVL.